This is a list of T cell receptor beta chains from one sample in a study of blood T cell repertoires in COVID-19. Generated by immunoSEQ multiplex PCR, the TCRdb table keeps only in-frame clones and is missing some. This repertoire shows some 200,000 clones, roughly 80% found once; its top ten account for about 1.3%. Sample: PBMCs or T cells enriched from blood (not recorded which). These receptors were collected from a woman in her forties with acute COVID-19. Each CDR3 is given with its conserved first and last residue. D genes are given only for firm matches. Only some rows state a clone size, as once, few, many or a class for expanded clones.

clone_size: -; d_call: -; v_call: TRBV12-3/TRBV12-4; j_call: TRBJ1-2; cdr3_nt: TGTGCCAGCAGTCCCAATGGGCTAGGCTACACCTTC; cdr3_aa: CASSPNGLGYTF
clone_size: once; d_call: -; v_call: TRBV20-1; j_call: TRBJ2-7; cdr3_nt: TGCAGTGCTAGTAGTCTTTCGAGACAGCCATTCTACGAGCAGTACTTC; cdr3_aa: CSASSLSRQPFYEQYF
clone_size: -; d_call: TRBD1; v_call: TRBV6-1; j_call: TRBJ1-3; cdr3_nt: TGTGCCAGCAGTAACACAGGGGGCGCCAGAAACACCATATATTTT; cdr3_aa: CASSNTGGARNTIYF
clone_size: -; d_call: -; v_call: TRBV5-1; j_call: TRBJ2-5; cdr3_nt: TGCGCCAGCAGCAGTAGTAGCGTACAAGAGACCCAGTACTTC; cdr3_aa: CASSSSSVQETQYF
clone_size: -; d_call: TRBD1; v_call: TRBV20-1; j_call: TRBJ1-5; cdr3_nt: TGCAGTGCGAGTTGGGACAGGACCCACAATCAGCCCCAGCATTTT; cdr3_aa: CSASWDRTHNQPQHF
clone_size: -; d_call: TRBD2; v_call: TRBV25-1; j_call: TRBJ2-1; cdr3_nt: TGTGCCAGCAGTGAATACGGGACTAGCGGGAGCAATGAGCAGTTCTTC; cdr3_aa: CASSEYGTSGSNEQFF
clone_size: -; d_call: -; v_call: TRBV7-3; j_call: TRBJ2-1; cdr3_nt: TGTGCCAGCAGCCCCGGGAGCGGCAGATACAATGAGCAGTTCTTC; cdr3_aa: CASSPGSGRYNEQFF
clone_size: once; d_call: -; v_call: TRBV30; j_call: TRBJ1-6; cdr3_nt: TGTGCCTGGAGTGCAGAAGAGGGGGTGCGTTCACCCCTCCACTTT; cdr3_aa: CAWSAEEGVRSPLHF
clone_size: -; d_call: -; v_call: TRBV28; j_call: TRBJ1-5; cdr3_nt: TGTGCCAGCAGTCCAGGGGACAGCAATCAGCCCCAGCATTTT; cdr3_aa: CASSPGDSNQPQHF
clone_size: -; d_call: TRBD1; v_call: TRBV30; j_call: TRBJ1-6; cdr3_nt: TGTGCCTGGACCCACGGGACAGGGAATTCACCCCTCCACTTT; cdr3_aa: CAWTHGTGNSPLHF
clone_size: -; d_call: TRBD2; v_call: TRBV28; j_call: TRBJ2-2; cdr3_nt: TGTGCCAGCAAAGTCGCGGGAGCTCGTACCGGGGAGCTGTTTTTT; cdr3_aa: CASKVAGARTGELFF
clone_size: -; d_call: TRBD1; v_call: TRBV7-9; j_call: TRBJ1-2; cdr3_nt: TGTGCCAGCAGCTTAGCGGGCGGACAGGGGTATGGCTACACCTTC; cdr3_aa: CASSLAGGQGYGYTF
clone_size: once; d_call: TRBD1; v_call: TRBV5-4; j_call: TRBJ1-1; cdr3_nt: TGTGCCAGCAGGAAAGGAGACAGGGGTTCTGAAGCTTTCTTT; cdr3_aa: CASRKGDRGSEAFF
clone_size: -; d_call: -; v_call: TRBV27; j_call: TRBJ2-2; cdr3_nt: TGTGCCAGCACGCAGGCGAACACCGGGGAGCTGTTTTTT; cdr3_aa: CASTQANTGELFF
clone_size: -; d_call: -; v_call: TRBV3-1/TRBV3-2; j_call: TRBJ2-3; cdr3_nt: TGTGCCAGCAGCCAAGACGGAGGACTGAACACAGATACGCAGTATTTT; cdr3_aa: CASSQDGGLNTDTQYF